The 17 T cell receptor beta chains below come from one sample, sequenced in a study of blood T cells in healthy people across ages. Sample-barcoded 5' priming and a J-beta primer mix drove a second PCR of about 6 to 12 cycles. One entry per CDR3 protein, called by TCRdb with MiXCR from the 5' RACE reads. The repertoire holds 650,000 to 1,000,000 distinct CDR3 sequences, with roughly 35% as singletons. Sequenced sample: blood. The receptors here all came from a man between 18 and 35 years old in good health.

This clonotype was recorded once. The V gene is TRBV9, the J gene TRBJ2-5; D is ambiguous. The DNA end is a closer match to TRBJ2-1, so the J assignment may be wrong. CDR3 size: 14 residues. Looked up from germline, CDR1 is SGDLS and CDR2 is YYNGEE. This CDR3 is CASSPWGAQETQFF. The DNA for the CDR3 is TGTGCCAGCAGCCCTTGGGGTGCCCAAGAGACCCAGTTCTTC.

V usage is TRBV7-9 and J usage is TRBJ2-5, with no clear D. Germline CDR1 is SEHNR and CDR2 is FQNEAQ (reference sequence). Deletions cut 4 bases from V and 11 bases from J, with 17 bases between. The CDR3 runs 13 residues. The CDR3 is CASSSESADEQYF. The CDR3 coding sequence is TGTGCCAGCAGCTCCGAAAGTGCTGATGAGCAGTACTTC.

The sample holds a few counts of this clonotype. J is TRBJ1-5 and V is TRBV15, with 8 bases aligning to TRBD1. Trimming removed 3 bases from V and 6 bases from J; junction bases left unmatched: 4. Germline assignment: CDR1 LNHNV and CDR2 YYDKDF (reference sequence). This CDR3 has 14 amino acids. CDR3 sequence (DNA): TGTGCCACCAGCAGGACAGGGGAGGTTCAGCCCCAGCATTTT. Its protein product is CATSRTGEVQPQHF.

This rearrangement joins TRBV9 to TRBJ1-1, with a weak D call TRBD1 (5 bases). The CDR3 has 14 amino acids. The germline CDR1 and CDR2 sequences are SGDLS and YYNGEE. Trimming removed 0 bases from V and 4 bases from J, with 10 bases in between. In DNA, the CDR3 is TGTGCCAGCAGCGTAGGACAGTTCGGCACTGAAGCTTTCTTT. Protein: CASSVGQFGTEAFF.

The rearrangement joins TRBV20-1 to TRBJ2-5; 7 nucleotides agree with TRBD1. Trimming removed 5 bases from V and 5 bases from J; junction bases left unmatched: 11. This CDR3 is 14 amino acids long. Per the germline V gene, CDR1 is DFQATT and CDR2 is SNEGSKA (reference sequence). CDR3 sequence: CSAEDRVGRETQYF. As DNA, the CDR3 is TGCAGTGCTGAAGACAGGGTTGGGCGGGAGACCCAGTACTTC.

This clonotype has more than one count but fewer than ten. A much larger clone differs by one base, so this may be a read error. This rearrangement joins TRBV12-3 or TRBV12-4 to TRBJ2-7; tentatively, D is TRBD1 or TRBD2 (6 bases each). The CDR3 sequence is 16 residues long. The CDR3 DNA is TGTGCCGGCAGTCCCGGGGGCAAATACAGCTCCTACGAGCAGTACTTC. Residues: CAGSPGGKYSSYEQYF.

A few counts support this clonotype. This chain uses TRBV7-2 with TRBJ1-5; no reliable D call. V lost 3 bases, J lost 0 bases, and 15 bases lay in between. Germline loops: CDR1 SGHTA, CDR2 FQGNSA. The CDR3 runs 17 residues. CDR3 DNA: TGTGCCAGCAGCTTGCGGAGGGCTATGTCTAGCAATCAGCCCCAGCATTTT. It specifies CASSLRRAMSSNQPQHF.

As to this clonotype: One base away lies a much larger clone, so this may be a sequencing read error. The chain recombines TRBV5-1 with TRBJ1-6; D perhaps matches TRBD1 (5 bases). CDR1 and CDR2 (germline): SGHRS, YFSETQ. This CDR3 is built from 17 residues. This CDR3 reads CASSVISRGAYNSPPHF. DNA of the CDR3: TGCGCCAGCAGCGTCATCTCCCGTGGGGCTTATAATTCACCCCCCCACTTT.

This clonotype was detected ten times or more. The chain employs TRBV9 and TRBJ2-7, with 7 bases matching TRBD1. V gave up 3 bases and J gave up 5 bases; unmatched junction bases: 5. CDR3 length: 13 amino acids. Per germline, CDR1 SGDLS and CDR2 YYNGEE. This chain's CDR3 is CASSAGDRDEQYF. The CDR3 DNA reads as TGTGCCAGCAGCGCTGGTGACAGGGACGAGCAGTACTTC.

Turning to this clonotype: This clone may be a read error of a much larger clone one base away. The chain joins TRBV20-1 to TRBJ2-3; D gene ambiguous. CDR1 and CDR2 (germline): DFQATT, SNEGSKA (reference sequence). The CDR3 totals 12 residues. DNA for the CDR3: TGCAGGGCTTCCACCCTCACAGATACGCAGTATTTT. Its translation: CRASTLTDTQYF.

The V call is TRBV7-8, the J call TRBJ2-3; 11 bases map to TRBD2. Per germline, CDR1 SGHVS and CDR2 FQNEAQ. CDR3 size: 16 residues. The V gene end was trimmed by 5 bases and the J gene end by 2 bases; junction bases not matched to a gene: 6. CDR3 protein: CASSTLLAGVTDTQYF. The CDR3 region has the DNA TGTGCCAGCAGCACACTACTAGCGGGGGTCACAGATACGCAGTATTTT.

The rearrangement joins TRBV4-1 to TRBJ1-5, with D perhaps TRBD1 (5 bases). This CDR3 spans 14 amino acids. Trimming left V 1 base short and J 6 bases short, with 10 bases between. Germline CDR1 is MGHRA and CDR2 is YSYEKL. Here the CDR3 reads CASSQVGGGQPQHF. CDR3 nucleotide sequence: TGCGCCAGCAGCCAAGTTGGGGGAGGTCAGCCCCAGCATTTT.

The chain is built from TRBV9 and TRBJ2-5; possible D gene TRBD1, 6 bases. Deletions cut 3 bases from V and 1 base from J, with 10 bases between. The CDR3 covers 14 residues. In germline, CDR1 is SGDLS, CDR2 YYNGEE. The CDR3 region is CASSATGSQETQYF. The CDR3 nucleotides are TGTGCCAGCAGCGCAACAGGGAGCCAAGAGACCCAGTACTTC.

The V and J genes are TRBV10-2 and TRBJ1-3; 9 bases line up with TRBD1. The junction had 3 bases not matched to a gene; V was cut back by 4 bases and J by 2 bases. The CDR3 length is 15 residues. Germline loops: CDR1 WSHSY, CDR2 SAAADI. CDR3 bases: TGCGCCAGCAGTGCGGACAGGGGCACTGGAAACACCATATATTTT. Amino acids: CASSADRGTGNTIYF.

The V call is TRBV4-2, the J call TRBJ1-1; D perhaps matches TRBD1 (6 bases). CDR3 length: 15 amino acids. V was shortened by 0 bases and J by 5 bases, with 13 bases between the two germline ends. Germline V gene sequence: CDR1 LGHNA, CDR2 YNFKEQ. The CDR3 bases are TGTGCCAGCAGCCAAGATCAGGGGCAGGGGACTGAAGCTTTCTTT. It codes for CASSQDQGQGTEAFF.

This clonotype came up once. The chain is built from TRBV5-1 and TRBJ1-2; D is unresolved. The CDR3 is 14 residues long. The germline V gene has CDR1 SGHRS and CDR2 YFSETQ. Trimming pared 2 bases from V and 4 bases from J, leaving 12 bases between. The CDR3 here is CASSLWGSGYGYTF. In nucleotides, the CDR3 is TGCGCCAGCAGCTTATGGGGTTCAGGCTATGGCTACACCTTC.

The CDR3 sequence: CASGLPLGGSADTQYF. The CDR3, as DNA: TGTGCTAGTGGTCTACCCCTCGGGGGTAGCGCAGATACGCAGTATTTT. The chain recombines TRBV12-5 with TRBJ2-3; D possibly corresponds to TRBD2 (6 bases). In germline, CDR1 is LGHNT, CDR2 FRNRAP. This CDR3 is built from 16 residues. Between the trimmed V and J ends, which lost 5 bases and 4 bases, there was a span of 19 bases.